These 5 T cell receptor beta chains share one sample of origin, sequenced in a study of technical replicates of blood from a handful of donors. Using immunoSEQ multiplex PCR, the repertoire was profiled, and TCRdb retains in-frame clones only, with some absent. The sample records 25,000 to 40,000 clones, approximately 92% being singletons. Sequenced sample: PBMCs. These receptor sequences come from a human donor in good health. Some clones in this sample may be carry-over from other donors' samples.

The gene calls are TRBV9 and TRBJ2-7; 7 bases align to TRBD1. The CDR3 totals 15 residues. Trimming at V came to 0 bases and at J to 4 bases, leaving 7 bases not matched to a gene. Germline V gene data show CDR1 as SGDLS and CDR2 as YYNGEE. The CDR3 DNA sequence: TGTGCCAGCAGCGTAGGTACAGGGGATTTTTACGAGCAGTACTTC. It codes for CASSVGTGDFYEQYF.

This clone came up a few times. V is TRBV5-1 and J is TRBJ1-1; TRBD1 matches at 8 bases. The CDR3 is 15 amino acids. Germline V gene lookup returns CDR1 SGHRS and CDR2 YFSETQ. V dropped 6 bases and J dropped 8; count of bases not matched to a gene: 15. CDR3: CASNNRETGAGEAFF. The CDR3 nucleotides are TGCGCCAGCAACAATAGAGAGACAGGGGCAGGGGAAGCTTTCTTT.

The chain employs TRBV11-1 and TRBJ2-1; the match to TRBD2 covers 14 bases. The CDR3 length is 14 residues. V shed 8 bases, J shed 9 bases, and the junction held 6 bases outside the gene matches. Germline-derived CDR1 and CDR2 are SGHAT and FQDESV (reference sequence). CDR3 in amino acids: CASRLAGGPSEQFF. In DNA, the CDR3 is TGTGCCAGCCGACTAGCGGGAGGGCCCAGTGAGCAGTTCTTC.

In its sample, this clone ranks as medium-sized. CDR3 nucleotide sequence: TGTGCCAGCAGTGAGTCGATAGCGGGGGGGTTAAATGAGCAGTTCTTC. It codes for CASSESIAGGLNEQFF. This chain connects TRBV6-1 to TRBJ2-1; 11 bases match TRBD2. The V segment lost 3 bases and the J segment 7 bases; nucleotides outside the gene matches: 8. CDR3 length: 16 residues. Looked up from germline, CDR1 is MNHNS and CDR2 is SASEGT.

The rearrangement links TRBV2 to TRBJ2-7; D is undetermined. Trimming stripped 4 bases from V and 3 bases from J, with 16 bases between. Per the germline V gene, CDR1 is SNHLY and CDR2 is FYNNEI. There are 15 residues in the CDR3. CDR3 amino acids: CASSGKSTVHYEQYF. The CDR3 DNA reads as TGTGCCAGCAGTGGAAAGTCGACTGTACACTACGAGCAGTACTTC. Complete variable domain (other parts from reference TRBV2 and TRBJ2-7): EPEVTQTPSHQVTQMGQEVILRCVPISNHLYFYWYRQILGQKVEFLVSFYNNEISEKSEIFDDQFSVERPDGSNFTLKIRSTKLEDSAMYFCASSGKSTVHYEQYFGPGTRLTVT.